These 21 T cell receptor beta chains came from one sample sequenced in a study of blood T cell repertoires in COVID-19. The data were produced by immunoSEQ multiplex PCR, yet TCRdb's version contains in-frame clones alone and is incomplete. The sample holds about 210,000 clones, about four fifths seen once. What was sequenced was peripheral blood. The receptors here all came from a man aged 60 to 75 with acute or convalescent COVID-19.

This clone appeared a single time. The V and J genes are TRBV6-8 and TRBJ2-6, with 14 nucleotides matching TRBD2. The V and J ends lost 6 bases and 0 bases, in that order; junction bases with no gene match: 4. The CDR3 is 18 amino acids. Germline V gene data show CDR1 as MNHGY and CDR2 as SAAAGT. CDR3 amino acids: CASRRGLAGVSGANVLTF. The CDR3, as DNA: TGTGCCAGCAGACGGGGACTAGCGGGGGTCTCTGGGGCCAACGTCCTGACTTTC.

The chain's CDR3 is CASSTGLASTDTQYF. CDR3 DNA: TGTGCCAGCAGCACAGGACTAGCGAGCACAGATACGCAGTATTTT. The chain couples TRBV7-9 to TRBJ2-3, with TRBD2 matching 9 bases. With V trimmed by 5 bases and J by 0 bases, 3 bases remained unmatched. The germline CDR1 and CDR2 sequences are SEHNR and FQNEAQ (reference sequence). The CDR3 covers 15 residues.

This rearrangement joins TRBV6-2 or TRBV6-3 to TRBJ1-1; D uncertain. Germline V gene data show CDR1 as MNHEY and CDR2 as SVGEGT. The CDR3 consists of 13 residues. The germline V and J ends were trimmed by 2 bases and 1 base, with 5 bases remaining between them. The CDR3 sequence is CASSYGPNTEAFF. The CDR3 nucleotides are TGTGCCAGCAGTTACGGCCCGAACACTGAAGCTTTCTTT.

The chain links TRBV7-8 to TRBJ1-1; D is possibly TRBD1 (5 bases). The CDR3 loop spans 15 amino acids. CDR1 is SGHVS, CDR2 FQNEAQ, per germline. Trimming pared 2 bases from V and 3 bases from J, leaving 13 bases between. CDR3 sequence (DNA): TGTGCCAGCAGCTTACAGGAGGGGCGGTACACTGAAGCTTTCTTT. Its translation is CASSLQEGRYTEAFF. Looking up the rest from reference TRBV7-8 and TRBJ1-1 gives the full variable domain: GAGVSQSPRYKVAKRGQDVALRCDPISGHVSLFWYQQALGQGPEFLTYFQNEAQLDKSGLPSDRFFAERPEGSVSTLKIQRTQQEDSAVYLCASSLQEGRYTEAFFGQGTRLTVV.

The genes are TRBV6-5 and TRBJ1-5, with D possibly TRBD1 on 6 matching bases. V lost 6 bases and J lost 5, with 14 bases in between. The CDR3 runs to 14 residues. Germline V CDR1 and CDR2: MNHEY, SVGAGI. The DNA of the CDR3 is TGTGCCAGCAGCCACGGGGGGCTCCATCAGCCCCAGCATTTT. As protein: CASSHGGLHQPQHF.

The CDR3 nucleotides read TGTGCCAGCAGCTCTCGGGGACTAAAGGGCGCAGATACGCAGTATTTT. This translates into CASSSRGLKGADTQYF. This chain links TRBV11-2 with TRBJ2-3, with TRBD2 matching 7 bases. This CDR3 is 16 amino acids long. The V gene end was trimmed by 4 bases and the J gene end by 4 bases; junction bases not matched to a gene: 11. The germline gives CDR1 SGHAT, CDR2 FQNNGV.

The chain carries TRBV7-9 and TRBJ1-3; no firm D call. This CDR3 comprises 12 residues. V lost 6 bases and J 3 bases, leaving 6 bases between the germline ends. Per germline, CDR1 SEHNR and CDR2 FQNEAQ (reference sequence). CDR3 sequence: CASSLHGNTIYF. CDR3 in DNA: TGTGCCAGCAGTTTACATGGAAACACCATATATTTT.

The chain employs TRBV5-4 and TRBJ1-2; 7 bases match TRBD1. Looked up from germline, CDR1 is SGHNT and CDR2 is YYREEE (reference sequence). V dropped 0 bases and J dropped 4; count of bases not matched to a gene: 6. The CDR3 totals 15 residues. CDR3 nucleotide sequence: TGTGCCAGCAGCTTGGAGGCAGGGGGGAGCTATGGCTACACCTTC. Translation gives CASSLEAGGSYGYTF.

This sequence joins TRBV20-1 and TRBJ1-2; a possible D gene is TRBD1 (6 bases). The length of the CDR3 is 11 residues. Germline CDR1 is DFQATT and CDR2 is SNEGSKA (reference sequence). V was cut by 6 bases and J by 8 bases, with 13 bases left in between. As DNA, the CDR3 is TGCAGTGCCGACCGGGGGGGCGGCTACACCTTC. This encodes CSADRGGGYTF.

This sequence joins TRBV24-1 and TRBJ2-3; 8 bases are shared with TRBD1. The V gene's germline CDR1 is KGHDR and CDR2 SFDVKD. The J segment lost 5 bases and the V segment lost 6 bases, leaving 3 bases of the junction unmatched. This CDR3 has 13 amino acids. The CDR3 nucleotides are TGTGCCACCAGTTTACAGGGGGGAGATACGCAGTATTTT. Protein sequence: CATSLQGGDTQYF.

This chain links TRBV10-3 with TRBJ1-1, with TRBD1 matching over 7 bases. Germline V gene data show CDR1 as ENHRY and CDR2 as SYGVKD. There are 11 residues in the CDR3. J was trimmed by 8 bases and V by 7 bases; bases with no gene match: 4. The CDR3 sequence: CAIMRDSEAFF. As DNA, the CDR3 is TGTGCCATCATGCGGGACAGCGAAGCTTTCTTT.

The gene calls are TRBV5-1 and TRBJ1-5, with D uncertain. The V end lost 0 bases, the J end lost 6 bases, and 19 bases lay between the germline ends. Germline lookup yields CDR1 SGHRS and CDR2 YFSETQ. The CDR3 extends over 17 amino acids. The CDR3 spells CASSLAPVGGAGQPQHF. The CDR3 region has the DNA TGCGCCAGCAGCTTGGCCCCCGTTGGAGGCGCCGGTCAGCCCCAGCATTTT.

The genes are TRBV7-3 and TRBJ2-1, with a tentative D call TRBD2 (6 bases). The length of the CDR3 is 13 residues. Germline V gives CDR1 SGHTA, CDR2 FQGTGA. V was cut by 5 bases and J by 15 bases, with 20 bases left in between. CDR3 loop: CASSLGGASDRFF. The DNA of the CDR3 is TGTGCCAGCAGCCTGGGCGGGGCGAGTGACCGGTTCTTC. The entire variable domain, with the rest obtained from reference TRBV7-3 and TRBJ2-1, is as follows: GAGVSQTPSNKVTEKGKYVELRCDPISGHTALYWYRQSLGQGPEFLIYFQGTGAADDSGLPNDRFFAVRPEGSVSTLKIQRTERGDSAVYLCASSLGGASDRFFGPGTRLTVL.

V usage is TRBV7-2 and J usage is TRBJ1-2; TRBD1 aligns across 9 bases. The V segment lost 1 base and the J segment 5 bases; nucleotides outside the gene matches: 8. CDR1 SGHTA and CDR2 FQGNSA come from the germline V gene. The CDR3 has 16 amino acids. CDR3: CASSLGGQGPTYGYTF. In DNA, the CDR3 is TGTGCCAGCAGCTTAGGTGGACAGGGGCCCACTTATGGCTACACCTTC.

The V and J genes are TRBV11-2 and TRBJ1-2, with a weak D call TRBD1 (5 bases). Trimming took 6 bases from V and 2 from J, leaving 22 bases between them. The germline gives CDR1 SGHAT, CDR2 FQNNGV. The CDR3 consists of 17 residues. The CDR3 spells CASSQRRVGTQNYGYTF. CDR3 DNA sequence: TGTGCCAGCAGTCAAAGGAGGGTAGGGACCCAGAACTATGGCTACACCTTC.

The chain carries TRBV29-1 and TRBJ1-2; 10 nucleotides align to TRBD1. The length of the CDR3 is 14 residues. Losses at the gene ends were 6 bases for V and 6 bases for J; bases not matched to a gene: 10. Germline assignment: CDR1 SQVTM and CDR2 ANQGSEA. This CDR3 reads CSVQESGTGDGYTF. The CDR3 bases are TGCAGCGTGCAAGAATCCGGGACAGGGGATGGCTACACCTTC.

V usage is TRBV20-1 and J usage is TRBJ1-1, with D unclear. Germline V lookup: CDR1 DFQATT, CDR2 SNEGSKA (reference sequence). V was pared by 3 bases and J by 3 bases, with 11 bases between. The CDR3 has 13 amino acids. CDR3 sequence (DNA): TGCAGTGCTAGTGAGGGCGGGTACACTGAAGCTTTCTTT. This encodes CSASEGGYTEAFF.

The chain carries TRBV3-1 (or the pseudogene TRBV3-2) and TRBJ1-2, with D hard to call. The CDR3 consists of 12 residues. Germline CDR1 reads LGHDT; CDR2 reads YNNKEL (reference sequence). With 1 base removed from V and 4 bases from J, the gap between germline ends came to 4 bases. This CDR3 reads CASSQGAYGYTF. The CDR3 region has the DNA TGTGCCAGCAGCCAAGGGGCCTATGGCTACACCTTC.

The rearrangement uses TRBV7-9 and TRBJ2-3; 11 nucleotides align to TRBD2. With V trimmed by 6 bases and J by 6 bases, 11 bases remained unmatched. Germline V gene data show CDR1 as SEHNR and CDR2 as FQNEAQ (reference sequence). The CDR3 contains 16 residues. CDR3 coding DNA: TGTGCCAGCAGTACCGGGACTAGCGGCACGGGGGATACGCAGTATTTT. Translation gives CASSTGTSGTGDTQYF. The entire variable domain, with the rest obtained from reference TRBV7-9 and TRBJ2-3, is as follows: DTGVSQNPRHKITKRGQNVTFRCDPISEHNRLYWYRQTLGQGPEFLTYFQNEAQLEKSRLLSDRFSAERPKGSFSTLEIQRTEQGDSAMYLCASSTGTSGTGDTQYFGPGTRLTVL.

This clone was seen a few times. The chain links TRBV6-5 to TRBJ1-2, with 7 bases aligning to TRBD1. The V gene end was trimmed by 5 bases and the J gene end by 3 bases; junction bases not matched to a gene: 6. The CDR3 is made up of 14 amino acids. The V gene's germline CDR1 is MNHEY and CDR2 SVGAGI. The CDR3 region is CASSPRQGDYGYTF. The CDR3 DNA is TGTGCCAGCAGTCCCCGACAGGGTGACTATGGCTACACCTTC.

The chain uses TRBV5-1 and TRBJ1-2; maybe TRBD1 (5 bases). V lost 0 bases, J lost 2 bases, and 11 bases lay in between. Per the germline V gene, CDR1 is SGHRS and CDR2 is YFSETQ. The CDR3 is made up of 15 amino acids. The CDR3, as DNA: TGCGCCAGCAGCTTGGCCACCGGACACAACTATGGCTACACCTTC. Translating it yields CASSLATGHNYGYTF.